This is a list of T cell receptor beta chains from one sample in a study of identical twins. TCRdb reprocessed the 5' RACE reads via MiXCR and lists one record per CDR3 protein. The sample consists of about 530,000 distinct CDR3 sequences, roughly 15% of them appearing once. These records were also assigned to another study, of yellow fever vaccine responses in identical twins.

The source material was CD4+ T cells sorted from blood. These receptors all come from a woman aged 18-29 years in good health. Each CDR3 is given with its conserved first and last residue. Each record gives: J gene, D gene, clone size, V gene, CDR3 DNA, CDR3 protein. D genes are given only for firm matches. Clone size is not always given. Where it is, it says once, few, many or a class for expanded clones.

TRBJ2-7	NA	few	TRBV6-5	TGTGCCAGCAGTTACAGGGTCTCCGGGTCGGGCTCTCCATACGAGCAGTACTTC	CASSYRVSGSGSPYEQYF
TRBJ2-4	TRBD1	few	TRBV28	TGTGCCAGCAGTTCGCCCTGGACAGGGGCGAGCAAAAACATTCAGTACTTC	CASSSPWTGASKNIQYF
TRBJ1-6	TRBD1	few	TRBV3-1	TGTGCCAGCAGCCAAGCCGGGACAGGGGTCTCACCCCTCCACTTT	CASSQAGTGVSPLHF
TRBJ2-2	NA	few	TRBV5-5	TGTGCCAGCAGCTTGGCTTATTGGGAGCCCACCGGGGAGCTGTTTTTT	CASSLAYWEPTGELFF
TRBJ1-2	NA	few	TRBV7-2	TGTGCCAGCAGCTTAGTACCTGGGAGCGATATCGGCTACACCTTC	CASSLVPGSDIGYTF
TRBJ1-4	NA	NA	TRBV15	TGTGCCACCAGCAGAGCTGGGAAGACCGAAAAACTGTTTTTT	CATSRAGKTEKLFF
TRBJ2-5	NA	many	TRBV9	TGTGCCAGCAGCGTAGGGGCAGGGCAAGAGACCCAGTACTTC	CASSVGAGQETQYF
TRBJ2-2	NA	NA	TRBV18	TGTGCCAGCTCCTCCTTTGGAGAGCACACCGGGGAGCTGTTTTTT	CASSSFGEHTGELFF
TRBJ2-2	NA	NA	TRBV7-9	TGTGCCAGCAGCTTAGAGGCCCGGGGGGCCGACGGGGAGCTGTTTTTT	CASSLEARGADGELFF
TRBJ2-2	NA	few	TRBV7-9	TGTGCCAGCAACCAACTCTGGACTATCGGAACGAGGGAGCTGTTTTTT	CASNQLWTIGTRELFF
TRBJ2-3	TRBD1	NA	TRBV7-3	TGTGCCAGCAGCTTAAAGGGGACAGGGGAAGATACGCAGTATTTT	CASSLKGTGEDTQYF
TRBJ1-5	NA	few	TRBV20-1	TGCAGTGCTAGAGGACCCCCCGGGGATCAGCCCCAGCATTTT	CSARGPPGDQPQHF
TRBJ2-3	TRBD2	NA	TRBV5-6	TGTGCCAGCAGCTTGCTTAGCGGGAAGGGCACAGATACGCAGTATTTT	CASSLLSGKGTDTQYF
TRBJ1-1	NA	few	TRBV5-1	TGCGCCAGCAGCTTGTCCCCCGGCAGGCAATGGACAGCAGATTTTGAAGCTTTCTTT	CASSLSPGRQWTADFEAFF
TRBJ2-2	NA	NA	TRBV15	TGTGCCACCAGCAGAGGTGGGGGGGAGCTGTTTTTT	CATSRGGGELFF
TRBJ2-7	NA	few	TRBV7-3	TGTGCCAGCAGCTTGACAAACTCCTACGAGCAGTACTTC	CASSLTNSYEQYF
TRBJ2-1	NA	many	TRBV27	TGTGCCAGCAGTCCCCAACTAGGGGGTGGAAGCAATGAGCAGTTCTTC	CASSPQLGGGSNEQFF
TRBJ2-5	TRBD1	NA	TRBV5-6	TGTGCCAGCTCCAGGGACAGGGGGATCGGGAAGACCCAGTACTTC	CASSRDRGIGKTQYF